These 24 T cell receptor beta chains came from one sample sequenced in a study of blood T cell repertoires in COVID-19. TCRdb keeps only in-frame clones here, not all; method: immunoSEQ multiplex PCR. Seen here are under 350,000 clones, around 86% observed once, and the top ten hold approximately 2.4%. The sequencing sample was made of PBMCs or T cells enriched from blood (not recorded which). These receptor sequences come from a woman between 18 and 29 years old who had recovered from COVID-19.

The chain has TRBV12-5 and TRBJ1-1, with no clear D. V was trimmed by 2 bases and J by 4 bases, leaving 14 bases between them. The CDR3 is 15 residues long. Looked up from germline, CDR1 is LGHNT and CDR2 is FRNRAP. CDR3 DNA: TGTGCTAGTGGTTTGTCCCCTTCAGGATTCACTGAAGCTTTCTTT. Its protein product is CASGLSPSGFTEAFF.

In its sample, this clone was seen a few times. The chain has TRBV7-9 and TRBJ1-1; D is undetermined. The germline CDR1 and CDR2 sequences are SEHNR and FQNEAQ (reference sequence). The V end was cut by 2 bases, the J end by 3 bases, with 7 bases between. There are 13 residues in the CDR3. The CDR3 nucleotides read TGTGCCAGCAGCTTACGGGGATACACTGAAGCTTTCTTT. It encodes CASSLRGYTEAFF.

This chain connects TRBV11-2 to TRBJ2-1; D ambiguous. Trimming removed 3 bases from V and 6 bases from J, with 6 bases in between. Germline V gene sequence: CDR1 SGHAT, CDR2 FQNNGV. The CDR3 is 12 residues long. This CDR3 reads CASSFGGNEQFF. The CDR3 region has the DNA TGTGCCAGCAGCTTTGGCGGCAATGAGCAGTTCTTC.

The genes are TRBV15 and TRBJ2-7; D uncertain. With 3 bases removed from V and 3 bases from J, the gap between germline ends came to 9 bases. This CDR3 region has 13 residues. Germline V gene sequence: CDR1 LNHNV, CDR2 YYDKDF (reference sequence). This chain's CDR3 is CATSSGVGYEQYF. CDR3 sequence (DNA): TGTGCCACCAGCAGCGGAGTCGGCTACGAGCAGTACTTC. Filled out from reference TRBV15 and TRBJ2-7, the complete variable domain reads DAMVIQNPRYQVTQFGKPVTLSCSQTLNHNVMYWYQQKSSQAPKLLFHYYDKDFNNEADTPDNFQSRRPNTSFCFLDIRSPGLGDTAMYLCATSSGVGYEQYFGPGTRLTVT.

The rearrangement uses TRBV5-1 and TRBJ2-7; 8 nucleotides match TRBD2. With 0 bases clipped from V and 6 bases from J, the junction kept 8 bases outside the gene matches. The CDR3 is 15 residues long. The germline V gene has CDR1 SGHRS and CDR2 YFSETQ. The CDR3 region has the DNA TGCGCCAGCAGCTTGGGGCAGTCGGGGGGGACCGAGCAGTACTTC. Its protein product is CASSLGQSGGTEQYF. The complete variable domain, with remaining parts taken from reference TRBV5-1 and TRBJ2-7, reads KAGVTQTPRYLIKTRGQQVTLSCSPISGHRSVSWYQQTPGQGLQFLFEYFSETQRNKGNFPGRFSGRQFSNSRSEMNVSTLELGDSALYLCASSLGQSGGTEQYFGPGTRLTVT.

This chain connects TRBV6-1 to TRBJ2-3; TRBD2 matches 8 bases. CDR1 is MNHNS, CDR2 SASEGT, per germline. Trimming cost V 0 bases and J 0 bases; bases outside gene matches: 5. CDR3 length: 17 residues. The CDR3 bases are TGTGCCAGCAGTGAAGCGGCGGGAGGACTTAGCACAGATACGCAGTATTTT. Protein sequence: CASSEAAGGLSTDTQYF.

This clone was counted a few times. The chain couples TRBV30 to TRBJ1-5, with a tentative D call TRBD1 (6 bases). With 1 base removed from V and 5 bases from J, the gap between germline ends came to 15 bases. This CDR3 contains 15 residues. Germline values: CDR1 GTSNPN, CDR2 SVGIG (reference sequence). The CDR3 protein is CAWSALGTPDQPQHF. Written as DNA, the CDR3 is TGTGCCTGGAGTGCATTGGGGACACCCGATCAGCCCCAGCATTTT.

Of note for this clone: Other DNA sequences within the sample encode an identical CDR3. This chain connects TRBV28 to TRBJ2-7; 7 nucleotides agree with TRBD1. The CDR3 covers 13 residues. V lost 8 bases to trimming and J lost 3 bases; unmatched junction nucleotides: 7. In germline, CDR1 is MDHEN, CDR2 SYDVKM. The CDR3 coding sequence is TGTGCCAGCCTAAGACAGGGCGACTACGAGCAGTACTTC. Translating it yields CASLRQGDYEQYF.

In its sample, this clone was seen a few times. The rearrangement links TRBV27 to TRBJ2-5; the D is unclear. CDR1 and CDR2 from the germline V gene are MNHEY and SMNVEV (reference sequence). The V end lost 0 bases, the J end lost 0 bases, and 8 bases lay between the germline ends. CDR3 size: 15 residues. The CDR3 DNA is TGTGCCAGCAGTTTATCCGGCGGATACCAAGAGACCCAGTACTTC. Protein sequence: CASSLSGGYQETQYF.

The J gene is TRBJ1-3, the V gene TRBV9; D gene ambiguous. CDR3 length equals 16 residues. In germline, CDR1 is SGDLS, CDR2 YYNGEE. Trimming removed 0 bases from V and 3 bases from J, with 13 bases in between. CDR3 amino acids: CASSVDGGAGGNTIYF. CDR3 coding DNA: TGTGCCAGCAGCGTAGATGGAGGCGCGGGTGGAAACACCATATATTTT. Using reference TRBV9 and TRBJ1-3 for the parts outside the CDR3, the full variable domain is DSGVTQTPKHLITATGQRVTLRCSPRSGDLSVYWYQQSLDQGLQFLIQYYNGEERAKGNILERFSAQQFPDLHSELNLSSLELGDSALYFCASSVDGGAGGNTIYFGEGSWLTVV.

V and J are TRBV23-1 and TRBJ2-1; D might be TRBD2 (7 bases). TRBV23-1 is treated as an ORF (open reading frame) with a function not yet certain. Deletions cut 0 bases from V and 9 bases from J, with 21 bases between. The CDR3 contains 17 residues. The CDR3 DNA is TGCGCCAGCAGTCAATCGCGGGGGCAGGGAAGGGCGATTGAGCAGTTCTTC. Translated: CASSQSRGQGRAIEQFF.

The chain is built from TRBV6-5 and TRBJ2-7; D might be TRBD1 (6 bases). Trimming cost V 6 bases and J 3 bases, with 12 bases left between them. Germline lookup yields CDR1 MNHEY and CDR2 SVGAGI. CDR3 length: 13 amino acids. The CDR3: CASSLGTFYEQYF. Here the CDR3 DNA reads TGTGCCAGCAGCCTAGGGACATTCTACGAGCAGTACTTC.

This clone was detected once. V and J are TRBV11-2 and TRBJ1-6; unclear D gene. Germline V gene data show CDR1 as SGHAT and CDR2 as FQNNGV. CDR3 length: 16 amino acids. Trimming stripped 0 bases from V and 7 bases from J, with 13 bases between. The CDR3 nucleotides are TGTGCCAGCAGCTTAGATAATCGCAGCGGCAATTCACCCCTCCACTTT. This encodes CASSLDNRSGNSPLHF.

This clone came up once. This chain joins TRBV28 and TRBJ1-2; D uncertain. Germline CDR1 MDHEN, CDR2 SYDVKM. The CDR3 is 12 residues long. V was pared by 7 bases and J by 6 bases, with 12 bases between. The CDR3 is CASMRDTDGYTF. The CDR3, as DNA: TGTGCCAGCATGAGGGATACGGATGGCTACACCTTC.

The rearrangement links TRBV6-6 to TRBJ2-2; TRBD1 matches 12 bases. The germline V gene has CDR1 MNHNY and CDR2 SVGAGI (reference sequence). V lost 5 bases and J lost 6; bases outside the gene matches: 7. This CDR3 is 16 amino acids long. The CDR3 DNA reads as TGTGCCAGCAGTCCCGGGACAGGGGGCCGCGCCGGGGAGCTGTTTTTT. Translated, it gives CASSPGTGGRAGELFF.

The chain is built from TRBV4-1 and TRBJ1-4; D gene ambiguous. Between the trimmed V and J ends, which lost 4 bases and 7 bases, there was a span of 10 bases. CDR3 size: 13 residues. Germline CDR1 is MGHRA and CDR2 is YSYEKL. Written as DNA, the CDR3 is TGCGCCAGCAGCCCATCAGTTGGTGAAAAACTGTTTTTT. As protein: CASSPSVGEKLFF.

The CDR3 nucleotides are TGTGCCAGTAGTATAAGACTAGCGGGGGGCTCAGATACGCAGTATTTT. This encodes CASSIRLAGGSDTQYF. V is TRBV19 and J is TRBJ2-3, with 13 positions matching TRBD2. The CDR3 is 16 residues long. The V segment lost 2 bases and the J segment 4 bases; nucleotides outside the gene matches: 3. CDR1 and CDR2 from the germline V gene are LNHDA and SQIVND (reference sequence).

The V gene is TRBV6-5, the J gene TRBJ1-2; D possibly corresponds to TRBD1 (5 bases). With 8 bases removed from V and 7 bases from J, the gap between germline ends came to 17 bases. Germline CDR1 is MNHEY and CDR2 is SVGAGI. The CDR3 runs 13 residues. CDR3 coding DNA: TGTGCCAGCGAGACTCAGGGTTTACGTGGCTACACCTTC. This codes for CASETQGLRGYTF.

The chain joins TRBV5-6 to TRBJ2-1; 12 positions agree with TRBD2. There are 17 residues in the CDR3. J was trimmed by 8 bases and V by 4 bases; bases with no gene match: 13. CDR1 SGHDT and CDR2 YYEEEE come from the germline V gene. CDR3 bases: TGTGCCAGCAGCCCACTAGCGGGAGGCCCCTCGCGGGATGAGCAGTTCTTC. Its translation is CASSPLAGGPSRDEQFF.

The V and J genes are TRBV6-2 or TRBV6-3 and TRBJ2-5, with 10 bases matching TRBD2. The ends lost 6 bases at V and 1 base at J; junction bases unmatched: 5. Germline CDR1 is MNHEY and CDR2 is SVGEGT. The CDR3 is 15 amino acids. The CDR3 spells CASSSQRGGQETQYF. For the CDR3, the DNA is TGTGCCAGCAGCAGCCAGCGGGGGGGCCAAGAGACCCAGTACTTC.

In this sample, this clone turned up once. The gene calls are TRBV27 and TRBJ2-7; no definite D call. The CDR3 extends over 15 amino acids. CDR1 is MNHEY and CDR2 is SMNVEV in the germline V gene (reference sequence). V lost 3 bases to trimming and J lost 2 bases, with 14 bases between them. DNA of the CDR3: TGTGCCAGCAGTTTGGCTACCTCGGAGACCTACGAGCAGTACTTC. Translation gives CASSLATSETYEQYF.

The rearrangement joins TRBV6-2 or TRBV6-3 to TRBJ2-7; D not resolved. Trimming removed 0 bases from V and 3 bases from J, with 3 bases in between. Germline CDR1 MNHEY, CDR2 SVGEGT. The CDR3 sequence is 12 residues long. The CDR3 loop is CASSYSHYEQYF. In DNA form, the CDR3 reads TGTGCCAGCAGTTACTCACACTACGAGCAGTACTTC.

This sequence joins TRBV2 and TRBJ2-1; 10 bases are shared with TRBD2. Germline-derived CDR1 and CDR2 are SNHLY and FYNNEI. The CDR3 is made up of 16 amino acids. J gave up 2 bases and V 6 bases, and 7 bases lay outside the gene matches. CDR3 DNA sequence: TGTGCCAGCAGCCCCCCCGGACTAGCGGCCTACAATGAGCAGTTCTTC. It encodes CASSPPGLAAYNEQFF. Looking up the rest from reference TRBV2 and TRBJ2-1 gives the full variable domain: EPEVTQTPSHQVTQMGQEVILRCVPISNHLYFYWYRQILGQKVEFLVSFYNNEISEKSEIFDDQFSVERPDGSNFTLKIRSTKLEDSAMYFCASSPPGLAAYNEQFFGPGTRLTVL.

As DNA, the CDR3 is TGCGCCAGCAGCCTAGATCTGACTAATGAAAAACTGTTTTTT. It specifies CASSLDLTNEKLFF. The rearrangement links TRBV5-1 to TRBJ1-4; D is unclear. Germline V gene data show CDR1 as SGHRS and CDR2 as YFSETQ. Trimming removed 4 bases from V and 2 bases from J, with 9 bases in between. The CDR3 is made up of 14 amino acids.